These 21 T cell receptor beta chains came from one sample sequenced in a study of T cell responses to AZD1222 COVID-19 vaccine (dated by TCRdb to about 2021). The protocol used for the library was the immunoSEQ multiplex PCR assay. The source is immuneACCESS, and TCRdb retained only in-frame sequences with V and J called. Part of the clones is not carried over; for the studies checked, unresolved V genes explain less than half of this, and the remainder is unexplained. The table for this sample lists fewer than 150,000 clones; about 94% of them were counted only once. The biggest ten clones account for 0.91% of the sample. Reading the label with the study, this specimen's time point is: baseline before first vaccination. The sample here was peripheral blood, taken on day 0 of AZD1222 vaccination. The receptor source for this set is an adult in good health.

V is TRBV29-1 and J is TRBJ2-7, with 10 nucleotides matching TRBD1. The CDR3 length is 12 residues. V gave up 7 bases and J gave up 6 bases; unmatched junction bases: 6. Germline V gives CDR1 SQVTM, CDR2 ANQGSEA. The CDR3 DNA sequence: TGCAGCGGCGGGACAGGGGATCGCGAGCAGTACTTC. It codes for CSGGTGDREQYF.

The genes are TRBV6-2 or TRBV6-3 and TRBJ2-1; 7 bases map to TRBD2. The germline V gene encodes CDR1 MNHEY and CDR2 SVGEGT. The trim removed 0 bases at V and 13 bases at J, leaving 6 bases unmatched. This CDR3 contains 13 residues. CDR3 sequence reads: CASSYSERDLQFF. The DNA of the CDR3 is TGTGCCAGCAGTTACTCCGAGCGGGACCTTCAGTTCTTC.

The rearrangement links TRBV29-1 to TRBJ2-3; a possible D gene is TRBD2 (6 bases). CDR3 length: 12 amino acids. Per the germline V gene, CDR1 is SQVTM and CDR2 is ANQGSEA. V was cut by 0 bases and J by 6 bases, with 7 bases left in between. CDR3 sequence: CSVEDGRDTQYF. DNA for the CDR3: TGCAGCGTTGAAGATGGGAGGGATACGCAGTATTTT.

The gene calls are TRBV4-1 and TRBJ2-1; 9 bases fit TRBD2. Germline trimming cut 5 bases from V and 0 bases from J; bases unmatched to any gene: 8. The CDR3 is made up of 17 amino acids. Germline assignment: CDR1 MGHRA and CDR2 YSYEKL. CDR3 region: CASSFSGGPSSYNEQFF. Here the CDR3 DNA reads TGCGCCAGCAGCTTCAGCGGGGGGCCGAGCTCCTACAATGAGCAGTTCTTC.

This chain uses TRBV9 with TRBJ2-2; 8 bases fit TRBD1. The CDR3 extends over 16 amino acids. Germline values: CDR1 SGDLS, CDR2 YYNGEE. V lost 0 bases, J lost 5 bases, and 6 bases stayed unmatched. The CDR3 is CASSVVPGGLTGELFF. The DNA for the CDR3 is TGTGCCAGCAGCGTAGTACCAGGGGGCTTGACCGGGGAGCTGTTTTTT.

This chain links TRBV19 with TRBJ1-5; 7 bases agree with TRBD1. Germline CDR1 and CDR2: LNHDA and SQIVND (reference sequence). This CDR3 contains 13 residues. V shed 7 bases, J shed 6 bases, and the junction held 6 bases outside the gene matches. CDR3 DNA: TGTGCCAGTACGGGGAGGGGGCTTCAGCCCCAGCATTTT. Translation gives CASTGRGLQPQHF.

The chain combines TRBV6-5 with TRBJ2-2; D might be TRBD2 (5 bases). Germline CDR1 MNHEY, CDR2 SVGAGI. This CDR3 region has 15 residues. V was shortened by 0 bases and J by 6 bases, with 11 bases between the two germline ends. DNA for the CDR3: TGTGCCAGCAGTTACTCGAGGGTCCTCTCCGGGGAGCTGTTTTTT. This translates into CASSYSRVLSGELFF.

This chain links TRBV15 with TRBJ1-3; no definite D call. Germline V CDR1 and CDR2: LNHNV, YYDKDF (reference sequence). This CDR3 region has 15 residues. V was trimmed by 6 bases and J by 1 base, leaving 13 bases between them. The chain's CDR3 is CATSWSIGSGNTIYF. CDR3 nucleotide sequence: TGTGCCACCAGTTGGTCCATAGGGTCTGGAAACACCATATATTTT. The full variable domain, with the rest looked up from reference TRBV15 and TRBJ1-3, is DAMVIQNPRYQVTQFGKPVTLSCSQTLNHNVMYWYQQKSSQAPKLLFHYYDKDFNNEADTPDNFQSRRPNTSFCFLDIRSPGLGDTAMYLCATSWSIGSGNTIYFGEGSWLTVV.

This clone was seen just once. The CDR3 loop is CASSLEGNPSTDTQYF. The CDR3 DNA reads TGTGCCAGCAGCTTAGAAGGGAACCCTAGCACAGATACGCAGTATTTT. This chain uses TRBV11-3 with TRBJ2-3; D not resolved. This CDR3 region has 16 residues. Between the trimmed V and J ends, which lost 0 bases and 0 bases, there was a span of 10 bases. CDR1 is SGHNT and CDR2 is YENEEA in the germline V gene.

The J gene is TRBJ1-1, the V gene TRBV7-9; a weak D match, TRBD1 (5 bases). The CDR3 extends over 13 amino acids. The V and J ends lost 5 bases and 7 bases respectively, with 14 bases between them. Germline lookup yields CDR1 SEHNR and CDR2 FQNEAQ (reference sequence). For the CDR3, the DNA is TGTGCCAGCAGCCGCGATGGGGGACGTGAAGCTTTCTTT. This gives the protein CASSRDGGREAFF.

This chain connects TRBV6-2 or TRBV6-3 to TRBJ1-5; D gene uncertain. V lost 6 bases, J lost 5 bases, and 20 bases lay in between. The CDR3 is 16 amino acids. Germline-derived CDR1 and CDR2 are MNHEY and SVGEGT. The CDR3 loop reads CASSLASGYEYQPQHF. CDR3 sequence (DNA): TGTGCCAGCAGCCTTGCGAGTGGTTATGAGTATCAGCCCCAGCATTTT.

The CDR3 protein is CASSMGQDRDTQYF. CDR3 DNA: TGTGCCAGTAGTATGGGACAAGATCGAGATACGCAGTATTTT. V usage is TRBV19 and J usage is TRBJ2-3; D perhaps matches TRBD1 (6 bases). The CDR3 has 14 residues. CDR1 LNHDA and CDR2 SQIVND come from the germline V gene (reference sequence). Trimming took 3 bases from V and 5 from J, leaving 12 bases between them.

This chain links TRBV7-6 with TRBJ2-1; 11 nucleotides agree with TRBD2. CDR1 is SGHVS, CDR2 FNYEAQ, per germline. J gave up 4 bases and V 4 bases, and 6 bases lay outside the gene matches. The CDR3 covers 16 residues. The CDR3 coding sequence is TGTGCCAGCAGCTCGCGGACTAGCGGGCAATACAATGAGCAGTTCTTC. Protein: CASSSRTSGQYNEQFF.

The V and J genes are TRBV7-6 and TRBJ1-4; D unclear. The CDR3 is 16 residues long. V was trimmed by 1 base and J by 0 bases, leaving 9 bases between them. Germline V lookup: CDR1 SGHVS, CDR2 FNYEAQ. CDR3 in DNA: TGTGCCAGCAGCTTAGGGCTGGGTGCAACTAATGAAAAACTGTTTTTT. Protein product: CASSLGLGATNEKLFF. The variable domain in full, with the rest retrieved from reference TRBV7-6 and TRBJ1-4, is GAGVSQSPRYKVTKRGQDVALRCDPISGHVSLYWYRQALGQGPEFLTYFNYEAQQDKSGLPNDRFSAERPEGSISTLTIQRTEQRDSAMYRCASSLGLGATNEKLFFGSGTQLSVL.

The chain uses TRBV9 and TRBJ2-7; D is possibly TRBD2 (5 bases). With 2 bases removed from V and 4 bases from J, the gap between germline ends came to 13 bases. The CDR3 sequence is 14 residues long. Germline V CDR1 and CDR2: SGDLS, YYNGEE. CDR3 bases: TGTGCCAGCAGCGTGGCCGAGGGCGCGTACGAGCAGTACTTC. Its translation is CASSVAEGAYEQYF.

V usage is TRBV9 and J usage is TRBJ1-5; TRBD1 matches at 7 bases. V trimming: 2 bases; J trimming: 4 bases; junction bases outside the gene matches: 6. The CDR3 runs 15 residues. The V gene's germline CDR1 is SGDLS and CDR2 YYNGEE. CDR3 coding DNA: TGTGCCAGCAGCGTGCAGGGGGATTGGAATCAGCCCCAGCATTTT. Amino acids: CASSVQGDWNQPQHF.

The chain joins TRBV6-5 to TRBJ1-2, with 7 bases identical to TRBD1. This CDR3 is 14 amino acids long. V dropped 6 bases and J dropped 0; count of bases not matched to a gene: 4. Germline-derived CDR1 and CDR2 are MNHEY and SVGAGI. CDR3 nucleotide sequence: TGTGCCAGCAGCCCGGGGACAGCTAACTATGGCTACACCTTC. Its protein product is CASSPGTANYGYTF.

The V gene is TRBV7-9, the J gene TRBJ2-1; 9 bases match TRBD1. The V segment lost 4 bases and the J segment 6 bases; nucleotides outside the gene matches: 7. The CDR3 sequence is 15 residues long. CDR1 is SEHNR, CDR2 FQNEAQ, per germline (reference sequence). The CDR3 spells CASSSVGQGINEQFF. The CDR3 coding sequence is TGTGCCAGCAGCTCTGTGGGACAGGGAATCAATGAGCAGTTCTTC. Complete variable domain (other parts from reference TRBV7-9 and TRBJ2-1): DTGVSQNPRHKITKRGQNVTFRCDPISEHNRLYWYRQTLGQGPEFLTYFQNEAQLEKSRLLSDRFSAERPKGSFSTLEIQRTEQGDSAMYLCASSSVGQGINEQFFGPGTRLTVL.

V is TRBV3-1 (or the pseudogene TRBV3-2) and J is TRBJ2-3; D remains unclear. V was trimmed by 0 bases and J by 2 bases, leaving 6 bases between them. CDR3 length: 14 residues. Germline loops: CDR1 LGHDT, CDR2 YNNKEL (reference sequence). As DNA, the CDR3 is TGTGCCAGCAGCCAAGAAACAGCCACAGATACGCAGTATTTT. Protein product: CASSQETATDTQYF.

This clone was seen a handful of times. V and J are TRBV12-5 and TRBJ2-7; maybe TRBD1 (6 bases). Trimming took 5 bases from V and 0 from J, leaving 11 bases between them. The CDR3 loop spans 14 amino acids. The germline V gene has CDR1 LGHNT and CDR2 FRNRAP. The CDR3 DNA reads TGTGCTAGTGGTCCCCGACAGGTCTCCTACGAGCAGTACTTC. Its protein product is CASGPRQVSYEQYF.

The table lists this clone with a count of one. The J gene is TRBJ2-7, the V gene TRBV5-1, with D perhaps matching TRBD1 or TRBD2 (5 bases each). The CDR3 contains 17 residues. V was pared by 4 bases and J by 0 bases, with 20 bases between. In germline, CDR1 is SGHRS, CDR2 YFSETQ. CDR3 amino acids: CASSLGRQQAFSYEQYF. The CDR3 DNA follows: TGCGCCAGCAGCCTGGGGAGACAGCAGGCCTTCTCCTACGAGCAGTACTTC.